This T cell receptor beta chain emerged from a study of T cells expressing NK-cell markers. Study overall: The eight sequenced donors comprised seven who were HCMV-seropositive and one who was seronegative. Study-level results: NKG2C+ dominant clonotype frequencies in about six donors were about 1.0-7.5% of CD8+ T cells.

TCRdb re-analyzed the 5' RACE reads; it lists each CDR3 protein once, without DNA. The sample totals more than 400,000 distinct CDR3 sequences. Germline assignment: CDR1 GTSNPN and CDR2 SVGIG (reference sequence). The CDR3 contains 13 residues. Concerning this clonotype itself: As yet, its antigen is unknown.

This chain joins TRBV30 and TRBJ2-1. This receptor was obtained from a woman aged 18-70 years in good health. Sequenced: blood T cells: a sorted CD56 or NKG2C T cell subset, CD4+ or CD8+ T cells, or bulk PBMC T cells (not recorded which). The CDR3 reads CAWSVTGYNEQFF.